These 10 T cell receptor beta chains share one sample of origin, sequenced in a study of shared clonotypes between healthy human individuals. Some clones are missing from TCRdb's copy, which holds only in-frame ones; the method was immunoSEQ multiplex PCR. The table records about 1,500,000 clones, 96% of them present only once. Sequencing was carried out using naive CD4+ T cells sorted from blood. Specified subset: CD45RA+ positively selected. All receptors derive from a man aged 25-40 years in good health.

J is TRBJ2-5 and V is TRBV28; unclear D gene. The germline V gene has CDR1 MDHEN and CDR2 SYDVKM. V lost 6 bases, J lost 9 bases, and 17 bases lay in between. The CDR3 is 13 residues long. The chain's CDR3 is CASSPDPSVAQYF. The CDR3 DNA reads TGTGCCAGCAGCCCCGACCCCTCGGTGGCCCAGTACTTC.

The chain links TRBV2 to TRBJ2-3; TRBD2 agrees at 14 bases. Germline V gene data show CDR1 as SNHLY and CDR2 as FYNNEI. Trimming took 11 bases from V and 3 from J; bases not matched to a gene: 4. The CDR3 is 14 residues long. DNA for the CDR3: TGTGCCGGAGGGACTAGCGGGAGTACAGATACGCAGTATTTT. As protein: CAGGTSGSTDTQYF.

Of note for this clone: Distinct nucleotide sequences in the sample also encode this CDR3. The V and J genes are TRBV5-1 and TRBJ2-2; D is unclear. Germline V lookup: CDR1 SGHRS, CDR2 YFSETQ. CDR3 length: 13 amino acids. Deletions cut 1 base from V and 4 bases from J, with 5 bases between. In nucleotides, the CDR3 is TGCGCCAGCAGCTTGTTCGGCACCGGGGAGCTGTTTTTT. Translating it yields CASSLFGTGELFF.

J is TRBJ1-4 and V is TRBV7-9, with D possibly matching TRBD1 (5 bases). V was trimmed by 1 base and J by 3 bases, leaving 15 bases between them. The CDR3 has 17 amino acids. In germline, CDR1 is SEHNR, CDR2 FQNEAQ (reference sequence). CDR3 sequence reads: CASSLVMRGPANEKLFF. The CDR3, as DNA: TGTGCCAGCAGCTTAGTAATGCGGGGCCCAGCTAATGAAAAACTGTTTTTT.

This chain links TRBV11-3 with TRBJ2-7; D is unclear. Per germline, CDR1 SGHNT and CDR2 YENEEA. Trimming shortened V by 5 bases and J by 6 bases, and 8 bases separated the two germline ends. The CDR3 spans 11 residues. The CDR3 loop is CASSTTFEQYF. The CDR3 DNA reads as TGTGCCAGCAGCACGACGTTCGAGCAGTACTTC.

The rearrangement uses TRBV5-1 and TRBJ2-7, with TRBD2 matching over 11 bases. The CDR3 loop spans 15 amino acids. Germline assignment: CDR1 SGHRS and CDR2 YFSETQ. The junction had 4 bases not matched to a gene; V was cut back by 4 bases and J by 1 base. The CDR3 nucleotides are TGCGCCAGCAGCCCGCGACTAGCGGGGTCCTACGAGCAGTACTTC. It translates to CASSPRLAGSYEQYF. The variable domain in full, completed from reference TRBV5-1 and TRBJ2-7, reads KAGVTQTPRYLIKTRGQQVTLSCSPISGHRSVSWYQQTPGQGLQFLFEYFSETQRNKGNFPGRFSGRQFSNSRSEMNVSTLELGDSALYLCASSPRLAGSYEQYFGPGTRLTVT.

The rearrangement links TRBV19 to TRBJ2-7, with D perhaps being TRBD1 or TRBD2 (5 bases each). The CDR3 spans 14 residues. CDR1 is LNHDA, CDR2 SQIVND, per germline (reference sequence). V dropped 5 bases and J dropped 3 bases, with 14 bases sitting between them. The CDR3 nucleotides read TGTGCCAGTAGTCCCGGGACGTCGTACTACGAGCAGTACTTC. It yields the protein CASSPGTSYYEQYF.

V usage is TRBV10-3 and J usage is TRBJ2-7, with D possibly matching TRBD2 (5 bases). From germline, CDR1 is ENHRY and CDR2 SYGVKD. The length of the CDR3 is 12 residues. The germline V and J ends were trimmed by 9 bases and 2 bases, with 11 bases remaining between them. The CDR3 loop is CAIGLNAYEQYF. The CDR3 DNA reads as TGTGCCATAGGACTTAATGCCTACGAGCAGTACTTC.

This clone has just one count. Additional DNA sequences in this sample encode the identical CDR3. V and J are TRBV9 and TRBJ1-1; D call uncertain. V lost 0 bases and J 2 bases, leaving 5 bases between the germline ends. The CDR3 extends over 13 amino acids. Germline CDR1 SGDLS, CDR2 YYNGEE. The CDR3 DNA sequence: TGTGCCAGCAGCGTAGATGGAAACACTGAAGCTTTCTTT. Translated, it gives CASSVDGNTEAFF.

This sequence joins TRBV6-6 and TRBJ1-3; possibly TRBD1 for D (5 bases). The CDR3 spans 15 residues. CDR1 is MNHNY and CDR2 is SVGAGI in the germline V gene (reference sequence). The V end was cut by 5 bases, the J end by 0 bases, with 11 bases between. CDR3 DNA: TGTGCCAGCAGTAGGGACGGGTACTCTGGAAACACCATATATTTT. Encoded protein: CASSRDGYSGNTIYF.